Given below is one T cell receptor (beta chain) in context. What it binds is not known. These data come from a study of cytomegalovirus exposure and HLA in healthy donors. In the study overall: The 95 to 150 validation repertoires, a later analysis reported, used the same platform as the 666 first-cohort repertoires.

Regarding the study as a whole: Reported performance of the classifier showed diagnosis of cytomegalovirus status with high specificity and sensitivity.

Method: immunoSEQ multiplex PCR; TCRdb's copy keeps in-frame clones and lacks some. This sample carries approximately 70,000 clones, 85% to 95% of them seen once, and the ten largest clones take roughly 1%. Donors were drawn from the approximately 110-subject validation cohort, separate from the approximately 680-subject first cohort. Germline assignment: CDR1 SQVTM and CDR2 ANQGSEA. Trimming removed 4 bases from V and 5 bases from J; junction bases left unmatched: 8. The CDR3 extends over 14 amino acids. This chain connects TRBV29-1 to TRBJ1-1; the match to TRBD1 covers 9 bases. The sequenced material came from PBMCs. This TCR derives from a woman between 18 and 30 years old in good health and CMV-seronegative. CDR3: CSVASTGGRTEAFF. The CDR3 DNA follows: TGCAGCGTTGCCTCGACAGGGGGGCGGACTGAAGCTTTCTTT.